This is a list of T cell receptor beta chains from one sample in a study of T cells in Graves' hyperthyroidism and ophthalmopathy. TCRdb re-derived calls from the multiplex PCR reads in MiXCR, one entry per CDR3 protein. Here the sample spans approximately 490,000 distinct CDR3 sequences, approximately 23% being singletons. The sample consisted of blood. These TCRs come from a woman between 65 and 79 years old with Graves' ophthalmopathy. The CDR3 runs from the conserved cysteine through the conserved F or W. A D gene is named only where the DNA matches it firmly. Only part of the rows carry a size: once, few, many, or a class if the clone is expanded.

many TRBJ2-1 TRBV7-2 TRBD2 TGTGCCAGCAGCTTAGCGGCCCTAGCGGGAGGGGGGCCCTCGGAGCAGTTCTTC CASSLAALAGGGPSEQFF
. TRBJ2-1 TRBV5-4 TRBD2 TGTGCCAGCAGCTGGGGGGGACTAGCGGGAGGAGAGCAGTTCTTC CASSWGGLAGGEQFF
. TRBJ2-5 TRBV5-1 . TGCGCCAGCAGCTTGGGTGACGTCCAAGAGACCCAGTACTTC CASSLGDVQETQYF
. TRBJ2-1 TRBV27 . TGTGCCAGCAGTTTATGGTTAAGCACCTACAATGAGCAGTTCTTC CASSLWLSTYNEQFF
. TRBJ2-7 TRBV9 . TGTGCCAGCAGCGTAGGAGGAGGCCCCTACGAGCAGTACTTC CASSVGGGPYEQYF
. TRBJ2-7 TRBV5-6 TRBD2 TGTGCCAGCAGCGTGCTCATAGCGGGTTGGTACGAGCAGTACTTC CASSVLIAGWYEQYF
many TRBJ2-7 TRBV12-3/TRBV12-4 TRBD1 TGTGCCAGCAGGGCCAACGGGACAGACTCCTACGAGCAGTACTTC CASRANGTDSYEQYF
. TRBJ2-3 TRBV10-3 TRBD1 TGTGCCATCGGGCAGGGGGAAGATACGCAGTATTTT CAIGQGEDTQYF
. TRBJ1-5 TRBV6-6 TRBD1 TGTGCCAGCAGTTACCGGACAGGGGAATATCAGCCCCAGCATTTT CASSYRTGEYQPQHF
. TRBJ2-3 TRBV5-1 TRBD2 TGCGCCAGCAGCACGAGCGGGAGGGCAGGTGATACGCAGTATTTT CASSTSGRAGDTQYF
. TRBJ1-1 TRBV5-1 . TGCGCCAGCAGTCAGGGGATGACTGAAGCTTTCTTT CASSQGMTEAFF
. TRBJ2-3 TRBV7-2 . TGTGCCAGCAGCTCGGGGCTCGACTTGGCAGATACGCAGTATTTT CASSSGLDLADTQYF
. TRBJ2-2 TRBV5-1 . TGCGCCAGCAGCCCCGATGGGGGGCTTAACACCGGGGAGCTGTTTTTT CASSPDGGLNTGELFF
few TRBJ2-5 TRBV5-1 TRBD1 TGCGCCAGCAGCCTCGCGGGACAGGGAATAAAAGAGACCCAGTACTTC CASSLAGQGIKETQYF
. TRBJ2-1 TRBV6-2/TRBV6-3 TRBD2 TGTGCCAGCAGTACCCGGGGGCTAGCGGGAGGCCTCTACAATGAGCAGTTCTTC CASSTRGLAGGLYNEQFF
. TRBJ2-3 TRBV5-1 TRBD2 TGCGCCAGCAGCTTCGGACTAGCGGGAGAGGGTACGCAGTATTTT CASSFGLAGEGTQYF
. TRBJ1-1 TRBV10-3 TRBD1 TGTGCCATCACGACAGGGGGGAACACTGAAGCTTTCTTT CAITTGGNTEAFF
few TRBJ2-1 TRBV11-2 TRBD2 TGTGCCAGCAGCTTGGGACTAGCGGATTCCTACAATGAGCAGTTCTTC CASSLGLADSYNEQFF
. TRBJ1-1 TRBV15 . TGTGCCACCAGCAGGGGTTTTCAGTCAGGGCCCCGTGAAGCTTTCTTT CATSRGFQSGPREAFF
many TRBJ2-3 TRBV7-2 . TGTGCCAGCAGCCCAACAGGGTTCACAGATACGCAGTATTTT CASSPTGFTDTQYF
few TRBJ2-7 TRBV7-2 TRBD1 TGTGCCAGCAGCTCATACAGGGGACCCTACGAGCAGTACTTC CASSSYRGPYEQYF
. TRBJ1-5 TRBV28 . TGTGCCAGCCACGGGGGTAATCAGCCCCAGCATTTT CASHGGNQPQHF
medium-sized TRBJ2-4 TRBV15 TRBD1 TGTGCCACCAGCAGAGAGACAGGGTCCATTCAGTACTTC CATSRETGSIQYF
few TRBJ1-1 TRBV27 . TGTGCCACCAAATCGGACGGGGGGAGGGGCACTGAAGCTTTCTTT CATKSDGGRGTEAFF
few TRBJ1-2 TRBV7-9 . TGTGCCAGCAGCCCTCAGGACTTAAAAGGCTACACCTTC CASSPQDLKGYTF
. TRBJ1-5 TRBV6-1 TRBD1 TGTGCCAGCAGTAGCCGGGACAGGGGCAGCAATCAGCCCCAGCATTTT CASSSRDRGSNQPQHF
once TRBJ2-3 TRBV6-2/TRBV6-3 TRBD2 TGTGCCAGCAAGGGACTATCGGCCCCCACAGATACGCAGTATTTT CASKGLSAPTDTQYF
many TRBJ2-7 TRBV28 TRBD2 TGTGCCAGCAGTTGGGGCGGGAGCGGCAACGAGCAGTACTTC CASSWGGSGNEQYF
few TRBJ1-2 TRBV6-1 . TGTGCCAGCAGTGGTGACAGGTTCTATGGCTACACCTTC CASSGDRFYGYTF
few TRBJ1-4 TRBV4-3 TRBD1 TGCGCCACCTCGACAGGGCCCTCCAATAATGAAAAACTGTTTTTT CATSTGPSNNEKLFF
. TRBJ2-2 TRBV9 TRBD2 TGTGCCAGCAGCGTAGTGGATAGCGGGAGGGTGACCACCGGGGAGCTGTTTTTT CASSVVDSGRVTTGELFF
few TRBJ2-1 TRBV6-2/TRBV6-3 TRBD2 TGTGCCAGCAGTCCCGGACTAGCGGGGGCTTCAAACCGGTACAATGAGCAGTTCTTC CASSPGLAGASNRYNEQFF
. TRBJ2-3 TRBV6-1 . TGTGCCAGCAGACACGGGACCTCCGAGGGGGATACGCAGTATTTT CASRHGTSEGDTQYF
few TRBJ2-3 TRBV6-1 . TGTGCCAGCAGTTTCCCTAGCGGCACAGATACGCAGTATTTT CASSFPSGTDTQYF